This T cell receptor (beta chain) was found in a study of identical twins. General study findings and limits: Its conclusions, products of cross-sectional statistical analysis, did not come from following the same donors. Zero-insertion analyses could be partly confounded by invariant MAIT and iNKT cells. Reduced insertions were recorded for abundant cord blood beta clonotypes, with no such pattern in memory repertoires.

TCRdb called the 5' RACE reads again in MiXCR, with one record for every CDR3 protein. The data contain 1.5 million to 2 million distinct CDR3 sequences, less than 35% of them singletons. Each donor (without exception) was a healthy Caucasian. This clonotype showed up many times. Its antigen remains unidentified. Germline V lookup: CDR1 SQVTM, CDR2 ANQGSEA. The CDR3 is 10 amino acids. V gave up 6 bases and J gave up 4 bases, with 5 bases separating them. This clonotype was obtained from a newborn girl in good health. Sequencing was done on a sample of cord blood. J is TRBJ2-3 and V is TRBV29-1; D uncertain. The DNA for the CDR3 is TGCAGCGTCGTAGCAGATACGCAGTATTTT. Translation gives CSVVADTQYF.